Below, one T cell receptor (beta chain) is given with its context. Its antigen remains unidentified. These data originate in a study of T cells after yellow fever vaccination. General study points: Post-booster samples contained most primary-vaccination clones (more than 95% CD4, roughly 88% CD8).

One entry per CDR3 protein results from TCRdb running MiXCR on the 5' RACE reads. The table has roughly 310,000 distinct CDR3 sequences, 8% to 10% seen once. Deletions cut 9 bases from V and 2 bases from J, with 21 bases between. The CDR3 loop spans 16 amino acids. Sequenced here: PBMCs, sampled on the day of the first yellow fever vaccination. The sequence derives from a man younger than 30 who received the YFV17D yellow fever vaccine. The chain couples TRBV12-3 or TRBV12-4 to TRBJ2-3, with a weak D call TRBD1 (6 bases). CDR3 region: CASSSPPQGTTDTQYF. Here the CDR3 DNA reads TGTGCCAGTTCCTCCCCTCCCCAGGGGACCACAGATACGCAGTATTTT.